This TCR beta chain was identified in a study of circulating CD8 cells and anti-PD-1 response in melanoma. From live CD3+CD8+TCRalphabeta+ cells, four PD-1 and/or TIGIT subsets were sorted. Germline CDR1 reads MGHDK; CDR2 reads SYGVNS. The CDR3 runs 10 residues. Trimming took 6 bases from V and 2 from J, leaving 0 bases between them. The QIAseq Immune Repertoire TCR panel built the libraries from about 16 ng of total RNA. One entry per CDR3 protein results from TCRdb running MiXCR on the reads. The sample consists of hundreds of distinct CDR3 sequences, less than 15% of them appearing once. This clonotype is labeled medium-sized (0.01 to 0.1%).

This sample comprised CD8+ T cells from PBMCs, obtained at baseline or after one month of anti-PD-1 therapy (not recorded which). The origin of this receptor is a human donor with melanoma. The V and J genes are TRBV25-1 and TRBJ2-3; D gene unclear. The DNA of the CDR3 is TGTGCCAGCAGCACAGATACGCAGTATTTT. It encodes CASSTDTQYF. The whole variable domain, remainder taken from reference TRBV25-1 and TRBJ2-3, is EADIYQTPRYLVIGTGKKITLECSQTMGHDKMYWYQQDPGMELHLIHYSYGVNSTEKGDLSSESTVSRIRTEHFPLTLESARPSHTSQYLCASSTDTQYFGPGTRLTVL.